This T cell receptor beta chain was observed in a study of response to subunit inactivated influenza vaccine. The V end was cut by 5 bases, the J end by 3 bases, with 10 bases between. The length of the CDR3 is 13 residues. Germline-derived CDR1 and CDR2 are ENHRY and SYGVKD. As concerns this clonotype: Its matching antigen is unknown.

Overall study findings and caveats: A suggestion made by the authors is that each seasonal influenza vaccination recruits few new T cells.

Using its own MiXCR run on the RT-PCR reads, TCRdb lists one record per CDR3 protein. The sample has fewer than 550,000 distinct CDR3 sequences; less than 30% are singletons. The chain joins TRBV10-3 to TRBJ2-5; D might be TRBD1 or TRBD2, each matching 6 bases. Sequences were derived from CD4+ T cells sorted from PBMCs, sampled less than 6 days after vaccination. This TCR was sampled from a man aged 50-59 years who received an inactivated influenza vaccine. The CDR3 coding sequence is TGTGCCATCAGTCCGGGGGCGAAAGAGACCCAGTACTTC. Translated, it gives CAISPGAKETQYF.